This T cell receptor beta chain was captured by sequencing in a study of cytotoxic CD8 clonotypes in ibrutinib-treated CLL. For the study at large: Among patients, roughly 25 responded partially and 2 completely; around 15 then stayed remitted and around 12 progressed after median 68 months. Once patients had received a median 12 months of treatment, range 6 to 36, response samples were obtained. Mean productive templates were about 260,000; mean productive rearrangements were roughly 90,000. The study, taken as a whole, reports: Exceeding age-matched healthy donors, baseline clonality also tracked the counts of circulating CD8+ T cells.

Method: immunoSEQ multiplex PCR; TCRdb's copy keeps in-frame clones and lacks some. Of around 50,000 clones listed, 45% to 70% are singletons. The CDR3 loop spans 16 amino acids. Trimming took off 4 bases at V and 0 bases at J, with 14 bases between the two ends. A word on this clone: Its specificity is not known.

The source of this sequence is a human donor with chronic lymphocytic leukemia. The sample here was PBMCs, taken after 24 months of ibrutinib treatment. V usage is TRBV5-3 and J usage is TRBJ1-5, with D uncertain. TRBV5-3 is an ORF for which the function is uncertain. CDR3 sequence (DNA): TGTGCCAGAAGCCCCGACCCTACTCATAGCAATCAGCCCCAGCATTTT. It yields the protein CARSPDPTHSNQPQHF.